What follows is one T cell receptor beta chain and its context. Its antigen is unknown. Per-base quality was not reported, and no clone a single base away is much larger than it. TCR beta libraries were generated from genomic DNA with the immunoSEQ kit, following the manufacturer's recommendations. To prepare libraries, a first multiplex PCR with proprietary primers was run, followed by a second PCR that added unique barcodes, and a bead cleanup was done after each round. Each sample batch included a kit-provided positive control reaction and a negative control reaction. The final libraries were assessed on an Agilent 4200 TapeStation D1000 ScreenTape, pooled by volume, and quantified by qPCR. Sequencing was performed on an Illumina NextSeq500 with a MidOutput 150-cycle cartridge, and 156 Read1 and 15 Index1 cycles were run with kit custom primers. The pooled library was loaded at around 0.98 pM, with a roughly 20% PhiX control spiked in. Concerning the study's data processing: The vendor-processed data were analyzed in R, and a clonotype was defined as all T cells that share the same CDR3 nucleotide sequence. For clone abundance analyses, frequencies were normalized to the 10,000 most abundant clones per sample. Public T cell clones, averaging fewer than five per sample, were removed before analysis. Tumor-enriched clonotypes and baseline blood-enriched clonotypes were defined as those with an abundance difference of at least 32-fold between compartments. A beta-binomial differential abundance model was used to identify clonotypes that expanded or contracted between blood time points. Tumor-blood repertoire similarity was measured with the Baroni-Urbani and Buser coefficient, and group comparisons used two-tailed Wilcoxon tests in R. TCRdb's version of the immuneACCESS table is confined to in-frame rearrangements and falls short of the full clone set. An unresolved V gene accounts for under half of the shortfall where checked; the remainder is of unknown origin. That table gives V, J and clone size, and the DNA gave D and trimming. Counted in this sample were approximately 85,000 clones; around 89% of them appeared once. The ten largest clones capture 4.5% to 7% of the sample.

CDR1 and CDR2, per the germline V gene (reference sequence), are LNHDA and SQIVND. Relative to germline, V is 10 bases shorter and J is 7 bases shorter, with 25 bases between their ends. The CDR3 spans 15 residues, from the cysteine through the phenylalanine. The entry retains the CDR3 DNA only, 45 bases that are in frame from base 1. The data originate from a study of radiation and T cells in renal cell carcinoma (dated by TCRdb to 2018 to 2020). Study-level background: In total, around 53 samples, comprising approximately 25 tumors and some 27 peripheral blood samples, were subjected to TCR beta sequencing. The last blood draw occurred 4 weeks after radiation, at the same time as nephrectomy. In the 45 to 65 samples combined, 4,016,671 unique CDR3 nucleotide sequences were found, encoding roughly 2,500,000 unique CDR3 amino acid sequences.

The paper as a whole reports these results and caveats: In blood, the top tumor clonotypes increased between baseline and 2 weeks post-radiation and then shrank by 4 weeks, which suggests that tumor-resident clones expanded only transiently. Because pretreatment tumor biopsies were not available, the baseline intratumoral presence of clonotypes could not be determined. Changes in the blood repertoire were not tracked past 4 weeks after treatment. The single-armed trial design could not address effects of radiation dose or scheduling on the TCR repertoire.

The time point label, read with the paper, signifies: blood 4 weeks post-SBRT, at nephrectomy. The treatment or condition tag for this specimen amounts to: 15 Gy SBRT to primary tumor, nephrectomy 4 weeks later. Samples were obtained from a clinical trial, in which 15 Gy stereotactic body radiation therapy was delivered to primary renal cell carcinomas and nephrectomy was performed 4 weeks later. To follow tumor-enriched clonotypes, serial peripheral blood was collected from radiation-treated patients at baseline and at 2 weeks and 4 weeks after SBRT. Renal cell carcinoma with clear cell pathology was present in all patients. Genomic DNA for TCR sequencing was prepared using the QIAamp DNA Blood Mini Kit (Qiagen). The analyses included only samples that passed all quality control checks.

The rearrangement joined TRBV19 to TRBJ1-2; no confident D gene assignment can be made. The input for sequencing was blood, taken from a patient whose treatment included radiotherapy and nephrectomy. The sequence was collected from a woman in her seventies with renal cell carcinoma. The DNA is as follows: TGTGCCACTACAAAAGGCTGGGAGGATTTGGGTGGCTACACCTTC. Translated, it reads CATTKGWEDLGGYTF.